This T cell receptor beta chain was profiled in a study of OX40 agonist ivuxolimab in advanced cancers. With respect to the entire study: Ivuxolimab, which targeted the costimulatory receptor OX40 (CD134), was an agonistic, fully human IgG2 monoclonal antibody. Intravenous ivuxolimab was administered to patients every 2 weeks at six dose levels: 0.01, 0.1, 0.3, 1.5, 3 and 10 mg/kg. Of the approximately 54 dose-escalation patients, hepatocellular carcinoma was present in about 19, melanoma in approximately 15, renal cell carcinoma in 9 and head and neck cancer in 9. A male proportion of nearly 85% and a mean age of around 60 years, ranging from 23 to 79, were recorded for the dose-escalation cohort. Prior anti-PD-1, anti-PD-L1 or anti-CTLA-4 therapy was permitted, and checkpoint inhibitors had been received by less than 45% of dose-escalation patients. Three dose-escalation patients achieved partial responses, one with hepatocellular carcinoma and two with cutaneous melanoma. Peripheral TCRbeta sequencing aimed to test whether ivuxolimab altered TCR sequence diversity and caused clonal T-cell expansion. The monotherapy dose-escalation portion (N ≈ 55 patients) of the phase I ivuxolimab trial is reported in the paper. Beyond this particular receptor, the publication reports: Low levels of normalized T-cell clonal expansion were also seen in some nonresponding patients. In partial responders in the 0.1-3.0 mg/kg groups, normalized peripheral clonal expansion was found to be among the lowest, especially among CD8+ T cells. The antigen specificity of the peripheral T cells that underwent clonal expansion was not determined. After ivuxolimab, expanded clones were on average more numerous among CD8+ T cells than among CD4+ T cells. At doses of 0.1 to 3.0 mg/kg, clonal expansion of both CD4+ and CD8+ T cells in blood was seen between baseline and week 6.

This clone was seen only once. It lacks a known antigen. No base-level quality is on record; no much larger clone is a single base apart. Genomic DNA was isolated from the sorted cells so that the TCRbeta CDR3 region could be sequenced. TCRbeta CDR3 regions were sequenced using the immunoSEQ Assay. The clones in this table, taken by TCRdb from immuneACCESS, are in-frame only. Not every clone is retained; where verified, under half of the shortfall comes from an unresolved V gene, and the cause of the rest is unknown. For this sample the table gives some 51,000 clones, of which 85% to 90% were detected only once. 47% of the sample comes from the top ten. Via the germline V gene (reference sequence), CDR1 is PRHDT and CDR2 FYEKMQ. Taken from cysteine to phenylalanine, the CDR3 has 16 residues. Solely the CDR3 DNA is kept, with 48 bases framed from the first base. V is cut back by 0 bases and J by 4 bases, with 6 bases in the junction unmatched.

The trial excluded patients who had a history of autoimmune disease or were on systemic immunosuppression. Peripheral blood for TCR sequencing was collected from all dose cohorts at baseline, on cycle 4 day 1, and on cycle 7 day 1. Samples were obtained from an open-label, multicenter, first-in-human phase I dose-escalation trial of ivuxolimab. Adults with locally advanced or metastatic melanoma, renal cell carcinoma, hepatocellular carcinoma or head and neck squamous cell carcinoma were enrolled in the trial. Before TCR sequencing, CD4+ T cells and CD8+ T cells were sorted from peripheral blood as separate populations.

The sequence was collected from an adult with an advanced solid tumor such as melanoma, head and neck, liver or kidney cancer. Recombination joined TRBV13 with TRBJ2-3, with TRBD1 identical over 8 junction bases. The sample in question was CD4+ or CD8+ T cells sorted from blood, obtained in a trial of the OX40 agonist ivuxolimab. The nucleotides are TGTGCCAGCAGCTTAGGGACAGGGGAGGACGCAGATACGCAGTATTTT. Its coded protein is CASSLGTGEDADTQYF.